A single sample gave rise to the 7 T cell receptor beta chains below, sequenced in a study of T cells and copy number aberrations in small-cell lung cancer. TCRdb's copy holds only in-frame clones and misses some; the assay was immunoSEQ multiplex PCR. The sample lists about 510 clones, 80% to 95% seen once, with just under 3.5% in the top ten. What was sequenced was normal tissue next to the tumor. The receptors come from a middle-aged man with small cell lung cancer.

The rearrangement links TRBV5-1 to TRBJ1-1; no clear D gene. The V and J ends lost 2 bases and 5 bases respectively, with 13 bases between them. Germline loops: CDR1 SGHRS, CDR2 YFSETQ. The CDR3 contains 14 residues. The CDR3: CASSFPGSQTEAFF. CDR3 coding DNA: TGCGCCAGCAGCTTCCCGGGCAGTCAAACTGAAGCTTTCTTT.

The J gene is TRBJ2-1, the V gene TRBV9, with TRBD2 matching over 10 bases. The CDR3 covers 15 residues. Per the germline V gene, CDR1 is SGDLS and CDR2 is YYNGEE. The trim removed 0 bases at V and 6 bases at J, leaving 3 bases unmatched. The DNA of the CDR3 is TGTGCCAGCAGCGTAGGGAGCGGGGGGGCCAATGAGCAGTTCTTC. Its protein is CASSVGSGGANEQFF.

This clone was seen once. The chain recombines TRBV2 with TRBJ1-5; perhaps TRBD1 as D (6 bases). The germline V gene encodes CDR1 SNHLY and CDR2 FYNNEI. Trimming pared 7 bases from V and 3 bases from J, leaving 16 bases between. CDR3 length: 15 amino acids. The CDR3 DNA is TGTGCCAGCACCCCCGGACAGAATTACAATCAGCCCCAGCATTTT. Translated: CASTPGQNYNQPQHF.

Worth noting for this clone: One junction end disagrees with the germline gene, perhaps due to a read error. V is TRBV7-7 and J is TRBJ2-5; D ambiguous. The CDR3 runs to 13 residues. Germline CDR1 and CDR2: SSHAT and FNYEAQ (reference sequence). The CDR3 reads CASSKGIQETQYF. The CDR3 bases are TGTGCTAGCAGTAAAGGGATACAAGAGACCCAGTACTTC. Looking up the rest from reference TRBV7-7 and TRBJ2-5 gives the full variable domain: GAGVSQSPRYKVTKRGQDVTLRCDPISSHATLYWYQQALGQGPEFLTYFNYEAQPDKSGLPSDRFSAERPEGSISTLTIQRTEQRDSAMYRCASSKGIQETQYFGPGTRLLVL.

The chain carries TRBV5-5 and TRBJ2-5, with a tentative D call TRBD1 (6 bases). With 3 bases removed from V and 5 bases from J, the gap between germline ends came to 11 bases. This CDR3 contains 13 residues. Germline V gene data show CDR1 as SGHKS and CDR2 as YYEKEE (reference sequence). This CDR3 is CASSWRTVETQYF. CDR3 DNA sequence: TGTGCCAGCAGCTGGAGGACAGTGGAGACCCAGTACTTC. Based on the CDR3 plus reference TRBV5-5 and TRBJ2-5, the full variable domain is DAGVTQSPTHLIKTRGQQVTLRCSPISGHKSVSWYQQVLGQGPQFIFQYYEKEERGRGNFPDRFSARQFPNYSSELNVNALLLGDSALYLCASSWRTVETQYFGPGTRLLVL.

The V call is TRBV5-6, the J call TRBJ2-5; D is perhaps TRBD1 (5 bases). The V and J ends lost 1 base and 5 bases respectively, with 12 bases between them. CDR1 and CDR2 from the germline V gene are SGHDT and YYEEEE. CDR3 length equals 14 residues. The CDR3 spells CASSLWMTAETQYF. The CDR3, as DNA: TGTGCCAGCAGCTTGTGGATGACAGCCGAGACCCAGTACTTC.

V usage is TRBV29-1 and J usage is TRBJ1-1; D is perhaps TRBD1 (6 bases). Per germline, CDR1 SQVTM and CDR2 ANQGSEA. CDR3 length equals 13 residues. Trimming left V 4 bases short and J 5 bases short, with 14 bases between. CDR3 bases: TGCAGCGTTGCTGGGGGGCGACGGACTGAAGCTTTCTTT. Its protein product is CSVAGGRRTEAFF.